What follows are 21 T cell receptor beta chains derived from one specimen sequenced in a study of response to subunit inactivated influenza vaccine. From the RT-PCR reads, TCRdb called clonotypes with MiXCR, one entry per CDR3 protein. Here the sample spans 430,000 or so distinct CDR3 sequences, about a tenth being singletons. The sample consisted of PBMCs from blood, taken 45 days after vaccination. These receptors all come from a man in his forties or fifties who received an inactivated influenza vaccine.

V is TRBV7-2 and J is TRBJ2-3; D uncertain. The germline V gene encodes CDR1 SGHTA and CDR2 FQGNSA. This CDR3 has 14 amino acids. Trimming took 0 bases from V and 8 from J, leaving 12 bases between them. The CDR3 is CASSLAFSASTQYF. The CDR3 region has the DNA TGTGCCAGCAGCTTAGCCTTCTCGGCCTCTACGCAGTATTTT.

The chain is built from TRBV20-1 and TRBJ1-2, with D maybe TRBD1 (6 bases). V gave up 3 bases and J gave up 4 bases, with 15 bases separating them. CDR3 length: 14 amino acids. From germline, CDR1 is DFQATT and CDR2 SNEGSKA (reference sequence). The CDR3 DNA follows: TGCAGTGCTAGTCGTGCAGGGGCCCTCTATGGCTACACCTTC. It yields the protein CSASRAGALYGYTF.

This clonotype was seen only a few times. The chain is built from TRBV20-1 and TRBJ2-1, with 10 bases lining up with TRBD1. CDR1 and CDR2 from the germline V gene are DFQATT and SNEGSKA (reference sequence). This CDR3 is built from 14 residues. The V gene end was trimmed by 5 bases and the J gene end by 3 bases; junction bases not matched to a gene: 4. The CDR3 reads CSAPDRGHYNEQFF. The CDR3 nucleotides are TGCAGTGCTCCCGACAGGGGGCACTACAATGAGCAGTTCTTC.

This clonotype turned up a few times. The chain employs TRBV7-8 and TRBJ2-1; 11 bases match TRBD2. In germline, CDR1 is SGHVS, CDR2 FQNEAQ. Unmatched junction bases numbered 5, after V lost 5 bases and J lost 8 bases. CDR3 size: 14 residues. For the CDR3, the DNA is TGTGCCAGCAGCGTATTGGGACTAGCGGATGAGCAGTTCTTC. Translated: CASSVLGLADEQFF.

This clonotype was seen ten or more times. The chain's CDR3 is CASSQGGGNEQYF. The CDR3 bases are TGTGCCAGCAGCCAGGGGGGGGGCAACGAGCAGTACTTC. This rearrangement joins TRBV11-3 to TRBJ2-7; possibly TRBD1 or TRBD2 for D (7 bases each). V gave up 5 bases and J gave up 5 bases, with 13 bases separating them. Germline CDR1 reads SGHNT; CDR2 reads YENEEA. CDR3 size: 13 residues.

The CDR3 DNA follows: TGTGCCACCAGTGATTTGGACAGGACTAACTATGGCTACACCTTC. Protein product: CATSDLDRTNYGYTF. The rearrangement joins TRBV24-1 to TRBJ1-2; possibly TRBD1 for D (6 bases). Per germline, CDR1 KGHDR and CDR2 SFDVKD. This CDR3 contains 15 residues. V gave up 0 bases and J gave up 0 bases, with 7 bases separating them.

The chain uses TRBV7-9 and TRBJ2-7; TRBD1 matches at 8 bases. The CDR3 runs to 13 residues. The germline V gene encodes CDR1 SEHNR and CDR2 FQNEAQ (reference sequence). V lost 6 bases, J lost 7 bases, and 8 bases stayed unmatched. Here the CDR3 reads CASRLTGVREQYF. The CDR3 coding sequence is TGTGCCAGCAGGCTGACAGGGGTGAGGGAGCAGTACTTC.

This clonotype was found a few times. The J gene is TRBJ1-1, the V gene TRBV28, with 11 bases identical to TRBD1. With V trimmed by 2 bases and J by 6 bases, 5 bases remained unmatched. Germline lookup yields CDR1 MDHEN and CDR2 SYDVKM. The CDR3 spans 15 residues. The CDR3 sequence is CASSLGTGGNSEAFF. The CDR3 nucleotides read TGTGCCAGCAGTTTAGGGACAGGGGGGAATTCTGAAGCTTTCTTT.

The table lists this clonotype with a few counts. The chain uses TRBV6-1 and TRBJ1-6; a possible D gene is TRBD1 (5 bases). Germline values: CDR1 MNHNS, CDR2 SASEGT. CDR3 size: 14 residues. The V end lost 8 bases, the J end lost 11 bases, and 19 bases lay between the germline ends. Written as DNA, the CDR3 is TGTGCCAGCGGAACGACTCCTGGGGGTACACCCCTCCACTTT. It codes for CASGTTPGGTPLHF.

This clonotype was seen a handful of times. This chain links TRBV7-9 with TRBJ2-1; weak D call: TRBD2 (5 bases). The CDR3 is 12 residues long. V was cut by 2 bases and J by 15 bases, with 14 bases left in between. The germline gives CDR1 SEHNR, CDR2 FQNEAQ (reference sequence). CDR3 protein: CASSLPGNVAFF. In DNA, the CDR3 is TGTGCCAGCAGCTTACCGGGAAACGTTGCGTTCTTC.

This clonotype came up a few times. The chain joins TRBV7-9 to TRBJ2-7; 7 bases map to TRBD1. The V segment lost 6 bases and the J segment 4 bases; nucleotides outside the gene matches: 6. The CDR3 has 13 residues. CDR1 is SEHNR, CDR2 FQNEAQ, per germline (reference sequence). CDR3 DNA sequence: TGTGCCAGCAGTTCTATGGGACAGTACGAGCAGTACTTC. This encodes CASSSMGQYEQYF.

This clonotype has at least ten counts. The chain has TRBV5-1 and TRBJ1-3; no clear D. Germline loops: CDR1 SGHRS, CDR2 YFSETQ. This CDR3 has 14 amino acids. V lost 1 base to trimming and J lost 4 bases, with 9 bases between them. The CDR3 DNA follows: TGCGCCAGCAGCTTGTCTGGGTCCGGAAACACCATATATTTT. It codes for CASSLSGSGNTIYF. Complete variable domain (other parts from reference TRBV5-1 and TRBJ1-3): KAGVTQTPRYLIKTRGQQVTLSCSPISGHRSVSWYQQTPGQGLQFLFEYFSETQRNKGNFPGRFSGRQFSNSRSEMNVSTLELGDSALYLCASSLSGSGNTIYFGEGSWLTVV.

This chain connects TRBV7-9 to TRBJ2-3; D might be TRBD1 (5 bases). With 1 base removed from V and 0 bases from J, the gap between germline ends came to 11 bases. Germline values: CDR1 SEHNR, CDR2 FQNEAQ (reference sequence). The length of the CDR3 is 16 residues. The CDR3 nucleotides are TGTGCCAGCAGCTTAGGCCCCAGGGCCAGCACAGATACGCAGTATTTT. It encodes CASSLGPRASTDTQYF.

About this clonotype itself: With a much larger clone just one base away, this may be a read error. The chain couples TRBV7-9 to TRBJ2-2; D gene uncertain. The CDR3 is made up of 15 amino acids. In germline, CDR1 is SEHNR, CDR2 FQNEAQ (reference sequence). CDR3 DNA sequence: TGTGCCAGCAGCTTATATGCTAGGAACGCCGGGGAGCTGTTTTTT. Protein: CASSLYARNAGELFF.

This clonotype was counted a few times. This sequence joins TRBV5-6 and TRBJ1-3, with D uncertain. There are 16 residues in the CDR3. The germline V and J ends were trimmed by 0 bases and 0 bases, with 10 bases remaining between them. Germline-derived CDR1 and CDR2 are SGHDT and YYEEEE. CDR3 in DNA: TGTGCCAGCAGCTTGGGCGCAGGCCGCTCTGGAAACACCATATATTTT. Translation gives CASSLGAGRSGNTIYF.

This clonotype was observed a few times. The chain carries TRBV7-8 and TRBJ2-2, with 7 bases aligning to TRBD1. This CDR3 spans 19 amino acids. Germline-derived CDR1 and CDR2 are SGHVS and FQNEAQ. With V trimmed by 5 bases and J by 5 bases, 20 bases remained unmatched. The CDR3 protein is CASSQRRLTRQGGTGELFF. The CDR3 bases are TGTGCCAGCAGCCAAAGAAGATTAACTCGACAGGGCGGTACCGGGGAGCTGTTTTTT.

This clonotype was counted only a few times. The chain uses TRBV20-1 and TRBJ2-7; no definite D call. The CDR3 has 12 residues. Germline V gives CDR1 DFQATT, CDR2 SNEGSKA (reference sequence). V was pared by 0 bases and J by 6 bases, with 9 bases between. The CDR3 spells CSARDPKAEQYF. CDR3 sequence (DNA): TGCAGTGCTAGAGATCCGAAGGCCGAGCAGTACTTC.

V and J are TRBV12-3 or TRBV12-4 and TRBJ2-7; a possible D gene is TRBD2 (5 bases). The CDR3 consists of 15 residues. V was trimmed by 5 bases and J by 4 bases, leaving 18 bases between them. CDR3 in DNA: TGTGCCAGCAGTAGGGTGGTCAGCGGAACTTACGAGCAGTACTTC. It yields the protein CASSRVVSGTYEQYF.

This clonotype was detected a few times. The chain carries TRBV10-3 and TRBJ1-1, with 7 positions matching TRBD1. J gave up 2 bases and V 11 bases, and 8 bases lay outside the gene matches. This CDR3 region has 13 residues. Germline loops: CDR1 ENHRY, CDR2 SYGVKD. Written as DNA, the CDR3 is TGTGCCGCATTGGACAGGAGAAACACTGAAGCTTTCTTT. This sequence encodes CAALDRRNTEAFF.

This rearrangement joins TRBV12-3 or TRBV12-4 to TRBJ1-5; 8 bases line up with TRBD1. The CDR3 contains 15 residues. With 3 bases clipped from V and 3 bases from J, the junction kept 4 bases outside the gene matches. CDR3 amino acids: CASSLGQVVNQPQHF. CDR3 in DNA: TGTGCCAGCAGTTTGGGACAGGTAGTCAATCAGCCCCAGCATTTT.

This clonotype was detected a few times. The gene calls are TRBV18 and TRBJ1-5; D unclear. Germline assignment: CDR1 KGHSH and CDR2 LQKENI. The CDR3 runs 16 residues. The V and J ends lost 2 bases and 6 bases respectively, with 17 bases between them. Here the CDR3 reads CASSPNQSLSSQPQHF. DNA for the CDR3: TGTGCCAGCTCACCAAACCAGAGTCTCTCCAGTCAGCCCCAGCATTTT.